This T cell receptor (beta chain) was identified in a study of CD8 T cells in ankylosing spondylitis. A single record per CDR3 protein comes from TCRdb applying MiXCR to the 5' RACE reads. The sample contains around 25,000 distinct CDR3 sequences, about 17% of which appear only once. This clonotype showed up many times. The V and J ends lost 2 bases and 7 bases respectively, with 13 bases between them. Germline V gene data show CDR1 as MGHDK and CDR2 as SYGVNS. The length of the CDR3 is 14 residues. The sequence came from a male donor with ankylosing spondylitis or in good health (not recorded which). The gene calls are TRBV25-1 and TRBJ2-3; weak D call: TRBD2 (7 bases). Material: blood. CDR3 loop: CASSETGGLNTQYF. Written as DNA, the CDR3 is TGTGCCAGCAGTGAAACGGGGGGCCTCAATACGCAGTATTTT.